These 13 T cell receptor beta chains were sequenced from one sample in a study of blood T cell repertoires in COVID-19. TCRdb's table, derived via immunoSEQ multiplex PCR, lists solely in-frame clones and lacks some. Of fewer than 25,000 clones in the sample, around 88% were seen once. Sequencing used peripheral blood. Every receptor here comes from a woman aged 60-75 years with active COVID-19.

This clone was picked up a small number of times. The chain combines TRBV5-1 with TRBJ1-5, with D unclear. The CDR3 runs 14 residues. Germline-derived CDR1 and CDR2 are SGHRS and YFSETQ. V was cut by 0 bases and J by 3 bases, with 7 bases left in between. CDR3 nucleotides: TGCGCCAGCAGCTTGGAAAGCCCCAATCAGCCCCAGCATTTT. It translates to CASSLESPNQPQHF.

This clone was recorded only once. The chain has TRBV6-6 and TRBJ2-7; 8 positions match TRBD1. The CDR3 runs 17 residues. The junction had 14 bases not matched to a gene; V was cut back by 7 bases and J by 0 bases. CDR1 is MNHNY, CDR2 SVGAGI, per germline (reference sequence). CDR3: CASTRTPGGLLSYEQYF. The CDR3 DNA is TGTGCCAGCACTCGAACGCCAGGGGGCCTGCTCTCCTACGAGCAGTACTTC.

The chain joins TRBV6-5 to TRBJ2-3; tentative D call: TRBD2 (7 bases). Germline lookup yields CDR1 MNHEY and CDR2 SVGAGI. Between the trimmed V and J ends, which lost 7 bases and 4 bases, there was a span of 15 bases. The CDR3 runs 14 residues. The CDR3 here is CASTTGGPADTQYF. The CDR3 coding sequence is TGTGCCAGCACAACGGGGGGCCCGGCAGATACGCAGTATTTT.

The J gene is TRBJ2-1, the V gene TRBV2; unclear D gene. Germline lookup yields CDR1 SNHLY and CDR2 FYNNEI. V shed 4 bases and J shed 5 bases, with 9 bases lying between them. The length of the CDR3 is 13 residues. CDR3 residues: CASSARLDNEQFF. CDR3 nucleotides: TGTGCCAGCAGTGCGAGACTCGACAATGAGCAGTTCTTC.

The chain has TRBV19 and TRBJ1-1, with D unresolved. Per germline, CDR1 LNHDA and CDR2 SQIVND (reference sequence). This CDR3 is built from 16 residues. Deletions cut 3 bases from V and 11 bases from J, with 25 bases between. The CDR3 loop is CASSMGWRQLTTGAFF. The CDR3, as DNA: TGTGCCAGTAGTATGGGTTGGAGACAACTGACTACCGGGGCTTTCTTT.

The V and J genes are TRBV19 and TRBJ2-6, with 8 positions matching TRBD1. Trimming at V came to 3 bases and at J to 0 bases, leaving 4 bases not matched to a gene. This CDR3 comprises 17 residues. From germline, CDR1 is LNHDA and CDR2 SQIVND (reference sequence). CDR3 in DNA: TGTGCCAGTAGTATCGGCCAGGGGGCCTCTGGGGCCAACGTCCTGACTTTC. Translating gives CASSIGQGASGANVLTF.

The chain links TRBV7-3 to TRBJ2-1; TRBD2 is a possible D gene (6 bases). V lost 5 bases, J lost 0 bases, and 14 bases lay in between. CDR1 is SGHTA and CDR2 is FQGTGA in the germline V gene. CDR3 length: 16 amino acids. The CDR3 is CASSPAAGSSYNEQFF. The CDR3 DNA follows: TGTGCCAGCAGCCCGGCTGCCGGGAGCTCCTACAATGAGCAGTTCTTC. The entire variable domain, with the rest obtained from reference TRBV7-3 and TRBJ2-1, is as follows: GAGVSQTPSNKVTEKGKYVELRCDPISGHTALYWYRQSLGQGPEFLIYFQGTGAADDSGLPNDRFFAVRPEGSVSTLKIQRTERGDSAVYLCASSPAAGSSYNEQFFGPGTRLTVL.

This chain joins TRBV6-6 and TRBJ2-5, with 12 bases fitting TRBD2. The CDR3 runs 14 residues. From germline, CDR1 is MNHNY and CDR2 SVGAGI (reference sequence). V lost 7 bases, J lost 5 bases, and 5 bases stayed unmatched. The CDR3 reads CASMPSGGAETQYF. CDR3 DNA: TGTGCCAGCATGCCTAGCGGGGGGGCCGAGACCCAGTACTTC.

The V and J genes are TRBV3-1 (or the pseudogene TRBV3-2) and TRBJ1-1; a weak D match, TRBD1 (5 bases). The germline V and J ends were trimmed by 1 base and 3 bases, with 9 bases remaining between them. CDR1 is LGHDT and CDR2 is YNNKEL in the germline V gene (reference sequence). This CDR3 is built from 14 residues. The CDR3 spells CASSQVWGDTEAFF. The CDR3 bases are TGTGCCAGCAGCCAAGTTTGGGGCGACACTGAAGCTTTCTTT.

This chain uses TRBV24-1 with TRBJ2-5, with 7 bases aligning to TRBD2. J was trimmed by 4 bases and V by 9 bases; bases with no gene match: 10. CDR1 and CDR2 from the germline V gene are KGHDR and SFDVKD. The CDR3 has 14 residues. CDR3 protein: CATSVGGSPETQYF. CDR3 sequence (DNA): TGTGCCACCTCAGTCGGGGGGAGCCCAGAGACCCAGTACTTC.

The chain employs TRBV10-3 and TRBJ2-3, with TRBD2 as a possible D gene (5 bases). This CDR3 spans 14 amino acids. The V gene lost 8 bases and the J gene lost 1 base, with 13 bases spanning the gap. Germline CDR1 reads ENHRY; CDR2 reads SYGVKD. In DNA, the CDR3 is TGTGCCATCGGGCACGGAGGTGGCACAGATACGCAGTATTTT. Protein: CAIGHGGGTDTQYF.

The CDR3 here is CASSDSGTGVEKLFF. DNA of the CDR3: TGTGCCAGCAGTGATTCCGGGACAGGGGTCGAAAAACTGTTTTTT. The chain is built from TRBV6-1 and TRBJ1-4; 10 bases map to TRBD1. Germline V gene sequence: CDR1 MNHNS, CDR2 SASEGT. CDR3 size: 15 residues. V shed 3 bases, J shed 8 bases, and the junction held 6 bases outside the gene matches.

V is TRBV2 and J is TRBJ2-1, with 8 bases identical to TRBD1. The CDR3 runs to 15 residues. Germline trimming cut 1 base from V and 7 bases from J; bases unmatched to any gene: 6. Germline assignment: CDR1 SNHLY and CDR2 FYNNEI. CDR3 DNA: TGTGCCAGCAGTGAAGGCAGGGGGCGTTGGAATGAGCAGTTCTTC. It is translated as CASSEGRGRWNEQFF. Full variable domain (missing parts from reference TRBV2 and TRBJ2-1): EPEVTQTPSHQVTQMGQEVILRCVPISNHLYFYWYRQILGQKVEFLVSFYNNEISEKSEIFDDQFSVERPDGSNFTLKIRSTKLEDSAMYFCASSEGRGRWNEQFFGPGTRLTVL.